What follows is one T cell receptor (beta chain) and its context. Its antigen is unknown. No per-base quality is available; no much larger clone lies one base away. These data are taken from a study of OX40 agonist ivuxolimab in advanced cancers. In the study overall: Ivuxolimab, which targeted the costimulatory receptor OX40 (CD134), was an agonistic, fully human IgG2 monoclonal antibody. Intravenous ivuxolimab was administered to patients every 2 weeks at six dose levels: 0.01, 0.1, 0.3, 1.5, 3 and 10 mg/kg. Of the roughly 52 dose-escalation patients, hepatocellular carcinoma was present in some 19, melanoma in roughly 15, renal cell carcinoma in 9 and head and neck cancer in 9. In the dose-escalation cohort, nearly 85% of patients were male, and the mean age was roughly 60 years with a range of roughly 23 to 79. Prior anti-PD-1, anti-PD-L1 or anti-CTLA-4 therapy was permitted, and checkpoint inhibitors had been received by about 37% of dose-escalation patients. Partial responses occurred in three dose-escalation patients: two with cutaneous melanoma and one with hepatocellular carcinoma. Peripheral TCRbeta sequencing aimed to test whether ivuxolimab altered TCR sequence diversity and caused clonal T-cell expansion. The monotherapy dose-escalation portion (N ≈ 57 patients) of the phase I ivuxolimab trial is reported in the paper. Points the paper makes about the study in general: At doses of 0.1 to 3.0 mg/kg, clonal expansion of both CD4+ and CD8+ T cells in blood was seen between baseline and week 6. In partial responders in the 0.1-3.0 mg/kg groups, normalized peripheral clonal expansion was found to be among the lowest, especially among CD8+ T cells. Antigen specificity was not determined for the clonally expanded peripheral T cells. Low levels of normalized T-cell clonal expansion were also seen in some nonresponding patients. After ivuxolimab, expanded clones were on average more numerous among CD8+ T cells than among CD4+ T cells.

CDR1 and CDR2, looked up from the germline V gene, are MDHEN and SYDVKM. V loses 6 bases at its end and J loses 7 bases; junction bases beyond the gene matches: 13. Its CDR3 holds 16 amino acids, cysteine through phenylalanine. Only the CDR3 DNA stays, 48 bases, in frame from base 1. The trial excluded patients who had a history of autoimmune disease or were on systemic immunosuppression. In every dose cohort, peripheral blood was drawn for TCR sequencing at baseline, cycle 4 day 1, and cycle 7 day 1. Samples came from an open-label, multicenter, first-in-human phase I dose-escalation trial of ivuxolimab. Adults with locally advanced or metastatic melanoma, renal cell, hepatocellular, or head and neck squamous cell carcinoma were enrolled in the trial. Before TCR sequencing, CD4+ and CD8+ T cells were separately sorted from peripheral blood. Genomic DNA was extracted from sorted cells for sequencing of the TCRbeta CDR3 region. TCRbeta CDR3 regions were sequenced using the immunoSEQ Assay. This immuneACCESS table, as held by TCRdb, lists in-frame sequences with V and J called but not all clones. Of the missing ones, under half trace to an unresolved V gene in checked studies; the others have no known cause. The sample table shows over 50,000 clones, and roughly 85% are seen once. The ten largest clones take up less than 5% of the sample.

The source is an adult with an advanced solid tumor such as melanoma, head and neck, liver or kidney cancer. Sequences were derived from CD4+ or CD8+ T cells sorted from blood, sampled in a trial of the OX40 agonist ivuxolimab. This sequence uses TRBV28 and TRBJ2-1, with 9 bases in between that match TRBD1. This receptor has the CDR3 CASSQTGGNELNEQFF. The bases are TGTGCCAGCAGCCAAACAGGGGGCAATGAGTTGAATGAGCAGTTCTTC.